Below, one TCR beta chain is given with its context. The antigen is not known. This sample was included in a study of cytomegalovirus exposure and HLA in healthy donors. The study's findings and limits: Immune exposure data for these donors was limited to CMV serostatus. The investigators catalogued under 200 TCR beta chains as cytomegalovirus-associated. In most subjects, TCR beta sequences reportedly gave accurate predictions of HLA-A and HLA-B alleles.

The PCR used 60 Vbeta and 13 Jbeta primers. In the original processing: Unique TCR beta chains numbered about 79 million in a later analysis, with about 9.9 million shared. Repertoires were generated with immunoSEQ multiplex PCR, while TCRdb's copy carries only in-frame clones and drops some. From that table come the V and J calls and clone size; the DNA was used to work out D and trimming. In all, the sample yields about 190,000 clones. Trimming cost V 2 bases and J 0 bases; bases outside gene matches: 17. The CDR3 loop spans 22 amino acids. Germline V gene lookup returns CDR1 LGHNA and CDR2 YSLEER. This TCR came from a woman younger than 45 in good health and CMV-seropositive. The chain recombines TRBV4-3 with TRBJ2-6; 9 positions agree with TRBD1. The sequencing sample was made of PBMCs. The CDR3 region is CASSQKPNIRQGGTSGANVLTF. The CDR3 DNA reads TGCGCCAGCAGCCAAAAACCCAACATACGACAGGGGGGTACCTCTGGGGCCAACGTCCTGACTTTC.